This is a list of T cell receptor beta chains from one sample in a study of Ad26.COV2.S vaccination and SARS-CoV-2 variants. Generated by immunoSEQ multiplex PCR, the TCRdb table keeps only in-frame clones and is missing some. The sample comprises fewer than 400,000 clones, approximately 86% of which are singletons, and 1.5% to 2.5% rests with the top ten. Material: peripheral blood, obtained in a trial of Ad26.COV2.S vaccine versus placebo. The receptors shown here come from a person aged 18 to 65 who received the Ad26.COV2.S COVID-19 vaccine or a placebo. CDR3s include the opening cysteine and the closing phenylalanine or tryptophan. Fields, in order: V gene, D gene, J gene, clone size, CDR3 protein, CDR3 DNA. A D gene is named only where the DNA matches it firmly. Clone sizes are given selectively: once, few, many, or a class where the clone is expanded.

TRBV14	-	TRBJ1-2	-	CASSQERLQGYTF	TGTGCCAGCAGCCAAGAGCGGCTTCAAGGCTACACCTTC
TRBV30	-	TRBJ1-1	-	CAWFLGRLEAFF	TGTGCCTGGTTTTTGGGGCGGTTGGAAGCTTTCTTT
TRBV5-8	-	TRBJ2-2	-	CASSLRGGELFF	TGTGCCAGCAGCTTGAGGGGCGGGGAGCTGTTTTTT
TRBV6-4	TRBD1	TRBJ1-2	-	CASSEGQGSRYGYTF	TGTGCCAGCAGTGAGGGACAGGGGAGTCGGTATGGCTACACCTTC
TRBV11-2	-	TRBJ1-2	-	CASSLGAGYGYTF	TGTGCCAGCAGCTTAGGTGCCGGATATGGCTACACCTTC
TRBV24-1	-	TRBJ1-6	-	CATNKTDYNSPLHF	TGTGCCACCAATAAGACAGATTATAATTCACCCCTCCACTTT
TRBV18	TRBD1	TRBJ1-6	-	CASSGSRGHVGSPLHF	TGTGCCAGCTCAGGCTCGAGGGGGCATGTTGGGTCACCCCTCCACTTT
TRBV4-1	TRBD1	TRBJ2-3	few	CASSQGRRQGHTQYF	TGCGCCAGCAGCCAAGGGAGACGACAGGGACATACGCAGTATTTT
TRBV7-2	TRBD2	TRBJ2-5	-	CASSLEWTSGGGETQYF	TGTGCCAGCAGCTTAGAATGGACTAGCGGGGGAGGAGAGACCCAGTACTTC
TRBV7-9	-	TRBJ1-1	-	CASSVPNTEAFF	TGTGCCAGCAGTGTCCCGAACACTGAAGCTTTCTTT
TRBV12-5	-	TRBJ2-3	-	CASGEPPGGTDTQYF	TGTGCTAGTGGTGAGCCCCCCGGAGGTACAGATACGCAGTATTTT
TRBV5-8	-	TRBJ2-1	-	CASSLNFGTKRIYNEQFF	TGTGCCAGCAGCTTGAATTTCGGGACAAAAAGAATCTACAATGAGCAGTTCTTC
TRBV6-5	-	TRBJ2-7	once	CASSYSSQGGTYEQYF	TGTGCCAGCAGTTACTCGAGTCAGGGGGGTACCTACGAGCAGTACTTC
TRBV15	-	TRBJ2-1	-	CATSRSTPSSYNEQFF	TGTGCCACCAGCAGATCGACACCGAGCTCCTACAATGAGCAGTTCTTC
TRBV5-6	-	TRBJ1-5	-	CASRAGDQPQHF	TGTGCCAGCAGGGCGGGAGATCAGCCCCAGCATTTT
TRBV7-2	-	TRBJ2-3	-	CASSLAPTDTQYF	TGTGCCAGCAGCTTAGCGCCCACAGATACGCAGTATTTT
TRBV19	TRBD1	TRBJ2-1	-	CASSRPGQLALYNEQFF	TGTGCCAGTAGTCGTCCGGGACAGCTAGCCCTATACAATGAGCAGTTCTTC
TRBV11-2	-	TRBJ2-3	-	CASSLDQRTSTDTQYF	TGTGCCAGCAGCTTAGACCAGCGTACGAGCACAGATACGCAGTATTTT
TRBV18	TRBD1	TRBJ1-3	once	CASSDDRETIYF	TGTGCCAGCTCGGACGACAGGGAAACCATATATTTT
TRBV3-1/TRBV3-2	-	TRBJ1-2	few	CASSQADNYGYTF	TGTGCCAGCAGCCAAGCAGATAACTATGGCTACACCTTC
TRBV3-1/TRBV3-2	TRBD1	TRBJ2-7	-	CASSQAGQGCYEQYF	TGTGCCAGCAGCCAGGCGGGACAGGGTTGCTACGAGCAGTACTTC
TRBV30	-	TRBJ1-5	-	CAWSTRVGQPQHF	TGTGCCTGGAGTACCAGGGTCGGACAGCCCCAGCATTTT
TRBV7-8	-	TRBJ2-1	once	CASSLKQSSYNEQFF	TGTGCCAGCAGCTTAAAGCAGAGCTCCTACAATGAGCAGTTCTTC
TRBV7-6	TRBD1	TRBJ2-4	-	CASSPDRAQAKNIQYF	TGTGCCAGCAGCCCCGACAGGGCCCAGGCCAAAAACATTCAGTACTTC
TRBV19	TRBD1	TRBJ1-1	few	CASSAQTGRDEAFF	TGTGCCAGTAGTGCGCAGACAGGGCGGGATGAAGCTTTCTTT
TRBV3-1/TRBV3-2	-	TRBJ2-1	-	CASSLRARPYNEQFF	TGTGCCAGCAGCCTCCGGGCCCGCCCCTACAATGAGCAGTTCTTC
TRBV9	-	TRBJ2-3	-	CASSVDTSTDTQYF	TGTGCCAGCAGCGTAGACACTAGCACAGATACGCAGTATTTT
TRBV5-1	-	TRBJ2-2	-	CASSLAGSGYTGELFF	TGCGCCAGCAGCTTGGCCGGTAGCGGCTACACCGGGGAGCTGTTTTTT
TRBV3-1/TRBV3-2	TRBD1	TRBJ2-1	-	CASKQGGNNEQFF	TGTGCCAGCAAACAGGGGGGAAACAATGAGCAGTTCTTC
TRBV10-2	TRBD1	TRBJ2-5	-	CASSDPRGRETQYF	TGCGCCAGCAGTGACCCCAGGGGGCGGGAGACCCAGTACTTC
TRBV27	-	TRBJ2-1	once	CASSLFRSSYNEQFF	TGTGCCAGCAGTTTGTTCAGGAGCTCCTACAATGAGCAGTTCTTC
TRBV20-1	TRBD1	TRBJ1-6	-	CSASSGTGDSPLHF	TGCAGTGCTAGTAGTGGGACAGGGGACTCACCCCTCCACTTT
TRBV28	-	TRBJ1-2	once	CASSLSRQIYGYTF	TGTGCCAGCAGTTTAAGTAGACAGATCTATGGCTACACCTTC
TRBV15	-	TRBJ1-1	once	CATSRDNTNLNTEAFF	TGTGCCACCAGCAGAGATAACACGAACCTGAACACTGAAGCTTTCTTT
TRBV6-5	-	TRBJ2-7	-	CASRRDSGEQYF	TGTGCCAGCAGGCGCGACAGCGGCGAGCAGTACTTC
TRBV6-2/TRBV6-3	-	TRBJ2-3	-	CASSRGGPLGTDTQYF	TGTGCCAGCAGTCGAGGGGGGCCGCTTGGAACAGATACGCAGTATTTT
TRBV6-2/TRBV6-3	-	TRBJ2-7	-	CASSYSRAVEQYF	TGTGCCAGCAGTTACTCGAGAGCAGTCGAGCAGTACTTC
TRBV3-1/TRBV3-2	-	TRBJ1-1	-	CASSQVLQGPNTEAFF	TGTGCCAGCAGCCAAGTTCTGCAGGGGCCGAACACTGAAGCTTTCTTT
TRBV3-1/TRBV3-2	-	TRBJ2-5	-	CASSDRSQETQYF	TGTGCCAGCAGCGACAGGAGTCAAGAGACCCAGTACTTC
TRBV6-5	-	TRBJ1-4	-	CASSYMRTSNEKLFF	TGTGCCAGCAGTTATATGAGGACAAGTAATGAAAAACTGTTTTTT
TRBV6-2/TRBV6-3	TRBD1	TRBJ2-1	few	CASSDQSGQGYNEQFF	TGTGCCAGCAGTGACCAATCGGGACAGGGGTACAATGAGCAGTTCTTC
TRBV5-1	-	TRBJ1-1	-	CASSLDGGRGAEAFF	TGCGCCAGCAGCTTGGATGGGGGGCGCGGGGCTGAAGCTTTCTTT
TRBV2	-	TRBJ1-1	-	CATPRDMNTEAFF	TGTGCCACCCCGAGGGATATGAACACTGAAGCTTTCTTT
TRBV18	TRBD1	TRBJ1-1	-	CASSPIQGMNTEAFF	TGTGCCAGCTCACCAATACAGGGGATGAACACTGAAGCTTTCTTT
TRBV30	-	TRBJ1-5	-	CAWNHGGNQPQHF	TGTGCCTGGAACCATGGGGGTAATCAGCCCCAGCATTTT
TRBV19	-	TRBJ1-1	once	CASSPQRNTEAFF	TGTGCCAGTAGCCCCCAGAGAAACACTGAAGCTTTCTTT
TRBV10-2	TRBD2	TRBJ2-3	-	CASSGLSGGTDTQYF	TGCGCCAGCAGCGGATTAAGCGGGGGCACAGATACGCAGTATTTT
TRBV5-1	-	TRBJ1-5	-	CASSLEGGNNQPQHF	TGCGCCAGCAGCTTGGAAGGGGGTAACAATCAGCCCCAGCATTTT
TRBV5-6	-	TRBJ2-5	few	CASSLMRGEETQYF	TGTGCCAGCAGCTTGATGCGCGGGGAGGAGACCCAGTACTTC